One and the same sample provided the 3 T cell receptor beta chains below, sequenced in a study of T cells in Graves' hyperthyroidism and ophthalmopathy. RNA transcripts gave rise to amplified TCR beta CDR3 regions. First-round RT-PCR of the TCR CDR3 relied on the HTBI primer set. TCRdb independently ran MiXCR on the multiplex PCR reads; one entry per CDR3 protein. The sample includes around 600,000 distinct CDR3 sequences, approximately 42% of them seen just once. Sequenced input: peripheral blood or thyroid tissue (not recorded which). All receptors derive from an adult man with Graves' disease, either hyperthyroidism or ophthalmopathy (not recorded which).

This sequence joins TRBV15 and TRBJ2-5; 7 bases match TRBD2. After removal of 1 base from V and 5 bases from J, the junction contained 7 bases not matched to a gene. The CDR3 length is 15 residues. The germline V gene encodes CDR1 LNHNV and CDR2 YYDKDF (reference sequence). This CDR3 is CATSRARKAGETQYF. The CDR3 region has the DNA TGTGCCACCAGCAGAGCCCGAAAAGCGGGGGAGACCCAGTACTTC.

As concerns this clonotype: A read error may be the cause here, since a much bigger clone is one base away. The chain couples TRBV7-9 to TRBJ2-7; the match to TRBD1 covers 9 bases. From germline, CDR1 is SEHNR and CDR2 FQNEAQ (reference sequence). The CDR3 sequence is 17 residues long. The CDR3 nucleotides are TGTGCCACCAGCGACTCCCAACTCGGGACAGGGATTGACGAGCAGTACTTC. It codes for CATSDSQLGTGIDEQYF.

V gene TRBV19 combines with J gene TRBJ1-2; the match to TRBD1 covers 7 bases. Trimming cost V 4 bases and J 8 bases; bases outside gene matches: 13. The CDR3 sequence is 15 residues long. Germline V gene lookup returns CDR1 LNHDA and CDR2 SQIVND (reference sequence). DNA for the CDR3: TGTGCCAGTAGTACCAGGACAGGCAATCGCTACGGCTACACCTTC. It yields the protein CASSTRTGNRYGYTF.